This T cell receptor (beta chain) emerged from a study of identical twins. Study-level points and caveats: The models systematically underestimated how much out-of-frame TCR alpha was shared in monozygotic twins. In cord blood, abundant beta clonotypes had fewer insertions; memory showed no trend.

This clonotype was recorded at least ten times. The target antigen is unknown. After template switching added a universal primer site, the resulting cDNA carried unique molecular identifiers. TCRdb passed the 5' RACE reads through MiXCR, listing each CDR3 protein once. The sample includes 140,000 to 150,000 distinct CDR3 sequences, 3% to 4.5% of them seen just once. V was trimmed by 2 bases and J by 2 bases, leaving 6 bases between them. CDR3 size: 13 residues. There were only healthy Caucasians among the donors. The rearrangement links TRBV12-3 or TRBV12-4 to TRBJ1-2; D is unresolved. This receptor was taken from a man younger than 30 in good health. Sequencing was done on a sample of memory T cells sorted from blood. CDR3 residues: CASSLPPNYGYTF. CDR3 nucleotide sequence: TGTGCCAGCAGTTTACCACCGAACTATGGCTACACCTTC.